This entry is about one T cell receptor (beta chain). The sample originates from a study of T cell repertoires in ileal Crohn's disease. V dropped 4 bases and J dropped 6 bases, with 7 bases sitting between them. CDR3 length equals 12 residues. The germline V gene has CDR1 MGHRA and CDR2 YSYEKL. Using immunoSEQ multiplex PCR, the repertoire was profiled, and TCRdb retains in-frame clones only, with some absent. The sample has some 15,000 clones, 65% to 85% seen once. This clonotype was sampled from an adult with Crohn's disease. The specimen sequenced was ileal tissue. The rearrangement uses TRBV4-1 and TRBJ2-1, with no clear D. DNA of the CDR3: TGCGCCAGCAGCCCCGCCGGCAATGAGCAGTTCTTC. Translated, it gives CASSPAGNEQFF.